This T cell receptor (beta chain) was obtained from a study of early T cells in non-severe SARS-CoV-2 infection. TCRdb ran MiXCR on the 5' RACE reads and lists one entry per CDR3 protein. Found here are roughly 93,000 distinct CDR3 sequences, roughly 15% of them singletons; the top ten hold about 0.58%. The CDR3 totals 13 residues. Germline V gives CDR1 SGHTA, CDR2 FQGNSA. Trimming left V 1 base short and J 1 base short, with 2 bases between. The chain employs TRBV7-2 and TRBJ1-5; unclear D gene. The sequence was collected from an adult who was a healthcare worker with PCR-confirmed SARS-CoV-2 infection or an uninfected control (not recorded which). The material sequenced was whole blood. The CDR3: CASSLESNQPQHF. As DNA, the CDR3 is TGTGCCAGCAGCTTAGAGAGCAATCAGCCCCAGCATTTT.